These 20 T cell receptor beta chains originate from one sample sequenced in a study of blood T cell repertoires in COVID-19. Clones were sequenced by immunoSEQ multiplex PCR, and TCRdb holds only the in-frame ones, with some missing. The table lists some 170,000 clones, 70% to 90% of them singletons, with roughly a tenth in the top ten. Material: peripheral blood. The receptors were sampled from a human donor in a cohort sampled during active COVID-19.

J is TRBJ2-1 and V is TRBV6-5; 7 bases match TRBD2. In germline, CDR1 is MNHEY, CDR2 SVGAGI. The CDR3 covers 15 residues. Losses at the gene ends were 7 bases for V and 8 bases for J; bases not matched to a gene: 14. CDR3 residues: CASTRTSSPRDEQFF. In DNA form, the CDR3 reads TGTGCCAGCACTCGGACTAGTTCCCCCCGGGATGAGCAGTTCTTC.

This clone was observed a handful of times. The CDR3 protein is CASSTEQRETQYF. The CDR3 DNA is TGTGCCAGCAGTACAGAACAGCGGGAGACCCAGTACTTC. V is TRBV12-3 or TRBV12-4 and J is TRBJ2-5; the D gene is possibly TRBD2 (5 bases). The V and J ends lost 5 bases and 5 bases respectively, with 12 bases between them. This CDR3 is 13 amino acids long.

This clone has a count of ten or more. The rearrangement links TRBV15 to TRBJ1-2; D is perhaps TRBD1 (5 bases). The V and J ends lost 0 bases and 7 bases respectively, with 12 bases between them. Germline-derived CDR1 and CDR2 are LNHNV and YYDKDF (reference sequence). The CDR3 totals 14 residues. As DNA, the CDR3 is TGTGCCACCAGCAGAGATTGGGCCGGGGGTGGCTACACCTTC. Encoded protein: CATSRDWAGGGYTF.

The rearrangement uses TRBV30 and TRBJ2-5; TRBD2 is a possible D gene (6 bases). Germline CDR1 reads GTSNPN; CDR2 reads SVGIG (reference sequence). This CDR3 spans 13 amino acids. With 0 bases removed from V and 5 bases from J, the gap between germline ends came to 10 bases. CDR3: CAWSVAGGETQYF. CDR3 DNA: TGTGCCTGGAGTGTAGCGGGTGGGGAGACCCAGTACTTC.

V is TRBV15 and J is TRBJ1-1, with 7 bases aligning to TRBD1. There are 17 residues in the CDR3. J lost 4 bases, V lost 4 bases, and 15 bases had no gene match. The germline V gene encodes CDR1 LNHNV and CDR2 YYDKDF (reference sequence). CDR3 loop: CATSTRGLGTGLTEAFF. The CDR3, as DNA: TGTGCCACCAGCACAAGGGGGCTTGGAACCGGCCTCACTGAAGCTTTCTTT.

This clone was seen a handful of times. The same CDR3 is also encoded by other DNA sequences in this sample. The rearrangement uses TRBV28 and TRBJ1-1, with 7 bases matching TRBD1. CDR1 and CDR2 from the germline V gene are MDHEN and SYDVKM. Unmatched junction bases numbered 4, after V lost 6 bases and J lost 0 bases. The CDR3 has 14 residues. The CDR3 nucleotides are TGTGCCAGCAGCCCGACAGGGTTGAACACTGAAGCTTTCTTT. Protein sequence: CASSPTGLNTEAFF.

This chain connects TRBV28 to TRBJ2-7, with D perhaps TRBD2 (5 bases). The CDR3 sequence is 13 residues long. Germline CDR1 is MDHEN and CDR2 is SYDVKM. V dropped 6 bases and J dropped 7 bases, with 16 bases sitting between them. The CDR3 region has the DNA TGTGCCAGCAGGAGATTTAGCGAGCAAGAGCAGTACTTC. Protein: CASRRFSEQEQYF. Full variable domain (rest looked up from reference TRBV28 and TRBJ2-7): DVKVTQSSRYLVKRTGEKVFLECVQDMDHENMFWYRQDPGLGLRLIYFSYDVKMKEKGDIPEGYSVSREKKERFSLILESASTNQTSMYLCASRRFSEQEQYFGPGTRLTVT.

The chain uses TRBV25-1 and TRBJ2-1; the match to TRBD1 covers 8 bases. Germline V CDR1 and CDR2: MGHDK, SYGVNS. With V trimmed by 1 base and J by 4 bases, 9 bases remained unmatched. CDR3 length equals 17 residues. CDR3 nucleotides: TGTGCCAGCAGTGAATTGGTTTCCCAGGGGGCTTACAATGAGCAGTTCTTC. Residues: CASSELVSQGAYNEQFF. Using reference TRBV25-1 and TRBJ2-1 for the parts outside the CDR3, the full variable domain is EADIYQTPRYLVIGTGKKITLECSQTMGHDKMYWYQQDPGMELHLIHYSYGVNSTEKGDLSSESTVSRIRTEHFPLTLESARPSHTSQYLCASSELVSQGAYNEQFFGPGTRLTVL.

The rearrangement uses TRBV23-1 and TRBJ1-1; 9 bases fit TRBD1. TRBV23-1 is known as an ORF, though its function is uncertain. With V trimmed by 7 bases and J by 1 base, 4 bases remained unmatched. The CDR3 has 14 amino acids. The CDR3 DNA is TGCGCCAGCAACCCACAGGGGGCGAACACTGAAGCTTTCTTT. Translated: CASNPQGANTEAFF.

The chain has TRBV11-2 and TRBJ2-1, with 9 positions matching TRBD1. The CDR3 length is 14 residues. V shed 5 bases and J 6 bases; nucleotides not matched to a gene: 5. The V gene's germline CDR1 is SGHAT and CDR2 FQNNGV. CDR3 nucleotides: TGTGCCAGCAGCCTCGGGACAGGGACCAATGAGCAGTTCTTC. Translation: CASSLGTGTNEQFF.

The CDR3 sequence: CASSMGPWGHTEAFF. The CDR3 DNA reads as TGTGCCAGTAGTATGGGGCCCTGGGGGCACACTGAAGCTTTCTTT. The chain couples TRBV19 to TRBJ1-1; TRBD1 is a possible D gene (6 bases). CDR1 is LNHDA, CDR2 SQIVND, per germline (reference sequence). V lost 3 bases and J lost 3, with 14 bases in between. The CDR3 runs 15 residues.

This clone was seen just once. The chain links TRBV9 to TRBJ2-3, with 9 bases lining up with TRBD2. The CDR3 runs to 16 residues. The ends lost 0 bases at V and 3 bases at J; junction bases unmatched: 5. Germline V CDR1 and CDR2: SGDLS, YYNGEE. As DNA, the CDR3 is TGTGCCAGCAGCGTAGGCTCTAGCGGGGCGACAGATACGCAGTATTTT. This gives the protein CASSVGSSGATDTQYF.

The rearrangement links TRBV2 to TRBJ2-2; TRBD1 matches at 10 bases. V shed 6 bases, J shed 6 bases, and the junction held 4 bases outside the gene matches. Germline CDR1 SNHLY, CDR2 FYNNEI. The CDR3 runs 14 residues. CDR3 amino acids: CASRDRGNSGELFF. The CDR3 nucleotides are TGTGCCAGCAGGGACAGGGGGAATTCCGGGGAGCTGTTTTTT.

J is TRBJ2-7 and V is TRBV5-6; 7 positions agree with TRBD2. The CDR3 has 14 amino acids. With 2 bases clipped from V and 4 bases from J, the junction kept 6 bases outside the gene matches. Per the germline V gene, CDR1 is SGHDT and CDR2 is YYEEEE. The CDR3 is CASSFRLAEYEQYF. DNA of the CDR3: TGTGCCAGCAGCTTCCGCCTAGCGGAGTACGAGCAGTACTTC.

The V call is TRBV27, the J call TRBJ2-2; D is uncertain. CDR1 is MNHEY and CDR2 is SMNVEV in the germline V gene (reference sequence). CDR3 length: 13 residues. Trimming pared 2 bases from V and 4 bases from J, leaving 5 bases between. The CDR3 DNA sequence: TGTGCCAGCAGTTTAGGAGTCACCGGGGAGCTGTTTTTT. It encodes CASSLGVTGELFF.

The CDR3 protein is CASSYYRTGNGQPQHF. The CDR3 DNA follows: TGTGCCAGCAGTTACTACCGGACAGGGAATGGGCAGCCCCAGCATTTT. The chain joins TRBV6-6 to TRBJ1-5; TRBD1 matches 8 bases. The CDR3 is 16 amino acids. Germline CDR1 is MNHNY and CDR2 is SVGAGI (reference sequence). V was clipped by 1 base and J by 7 bases; unmatched bases: 9.

The chain employs TRBV7-2 and TRBJ2-1; D unresolved. Germline loops: CDR1 SGHTA, CDR2 FQGNSA. This CDR3 contains 15 residues. V shed 4 bases and J shed 0 bases, with 10 bases lying between them. This CDR3 is CASSSDSSSYNEQFF. In DNA, the CDR3 is TGTGCCAGCAGCTCCGACTCTAGCTCCTACAATGAGCAGTTCTTC.

This clone was counted a single time. This chain connects TRBV6-1 to TRBJ2-7; the D gene is possibly TRBD2 (5 bases). The CDR3 has 13 amino acids. Germline values: CDR1 MNHNS, CDR2 SASEGT. Trimming shortened V by 3 bases and J by 5 bases, and 11 bases separated the two germline ends. The CDR3, as DNA: TGTGCCAGCAGTGATCGGTCCGGGGACGAGCAGTACTTC. It is translated as CASSDRSGDEQYF.

The CDR3 loop reads CSVEKGSSGRSETQYF. The CDR3, as DNA: TGCAGCGTTGAAAAGGGGAGTAGCGGGAGGAGTGAGACCCAGTACTTC. The V call is TRBV29-1, the J call TRBJ2-5, with 10 bases identical to TRBD2. V was clipped by 2 bases and J by 5 bases; unmatched bases: 11. CDR3 length: 16 residues. Germline V gene data show CDR1 as SQVTM and CDR2 as ANQGSEA. Drawing the rest from reference TRBV29-1 and TRBJ2-5, the complete variable domain is SAVISQKPSRDICQRGTSLTIQCQVDSQVTMMFWYRQQPGQSLTLIATANQGSEATYESGFVIDKFPISRPNLTFSTLTVSNMSPEDSSIYLCSVEKGSSGRSETQYFGPGTRLLVL.

CDR3 loop: CASGQGYGYTF. The CDR3 DNA follows: TGTGCCAGCGGACAGGGATATGGCTACACCTTC. This chain uses TRBV6-5 with TRBJ1-2; 8 bases map to TRBD1. Trimming at V came to 8 bases and at J to 5 bases, leaving 1 base not matched to a gene. The CDR3 spans 11 residues. Germline values: CDR1 MNHEY, CDR2 SVGAGI.